The rows below give T cell receptor beta chains drawn from one sample of a study of blood T cell repertoires in COVID-19. Data came from immunoSEQ multiplex PCR; TCRdb stores just in-frame clones and leaves some out. This table holds around 120,000 clones, around 87% found once. The sample comprised peripheral blood. Receptors were obtained from a woman older than 75 with acute or convalescent COVID-19. Both conserved end residues are part of each CDR3. A D gene is named only where the DNA matches it firmly. Size is omitted from some rows. Given values are once, few, many or a class for expanded clones.

CDR3	DNA	D	V	length	J	size
CSASVSQGANQPQHF	TGCAGTGCTAGTGTATCACAGGGGGCTAACCAGCCCCAGCATTTT	TRBD1	TRBV20-1	15	TRBJ1-5	.
CAIGRGTSGGSYEQYF	TGTGCCATCGGAAGAGGGACTAGCGGGGGCTCCTACGAGCAGTACTTC	TRBD2	TRBV10-3	16	TRBJ2-7	.
CASSPDRGEADTQYF	TGTGCCAGCAGCCCGGACAGGGGAGAGGCAGATACGCAGTATTTT	TRBD1	TRBV11-2	15	TRBJ2-3	once
CASSQDVREINQPQHF	TGCGCCAGCAGCCAAGATGTGAGGGAGATCAATCAGCCCCAGCATTTT	.	TRBV4-3	16	TRBJ1-5	.
CASSPPAQGLGTQYF	TGTGCCAGCTCACCCCCGGCACAGGGCTTGGGGACCCAGTACTTC	.	TRBV18	15	TRBJ2-5	once
CASSLRDRDSPLHF	TGTGCCAGCAGCTTAAGGGACAGGGATTCACCCCTCCACTTT	TRBD1	TRBV5-6	14	TRBJ1-6	.
CASSPYDTGYGYTF	TGTGCCAGCAGTCCCTACGACACCGGCTATGGCTACACCTTC	.	TRBV27	14	TRBJ1-2	few
CAISPGQGYEQYF	TGTGCCATCAGCCCGGGACAGGGCTACGAGCAGTACTTC	TRBD1	TRBV10-3	13	TRBJ2-7	.
CASIQGMNTEAFF	TGTGCCAGCATTCAGGGAATGAACACTGAAGCTTTCTTT	.	TRBV25-1	13	TRBJ1-1	.
CASSLLGEGYTF	TGTGCCAGCAGTTTACTGGGCGAAGGCTACACCTTC	.	TRBV28	12	TRBJ1-2	.
CASSPRQGVGGTDTQYF	TGTGCCAGCTCACCAAGACAGGGGGTAGGCGGCACAGATACGCAGTATTTT	TRBD1	TRBV18	17	TRBJ2-3	.
CATSDPTDRGRYEQYF	TGTGCCACCAGTGACCCGACGGACAGGGGGAGGTACGAGCAGTACTTC	TRBD1	TRBV24-1	16	TRBJ2-7	once
CASSLNGDNWNPEGYTF	TGCGCCAGCAGCCTCAATGGGGACAACTGGAATCCTGAGGGCTACACCTTC	.	TRBV5-1	17	TRBJ1-2	.
CASSIRGLDYGYTF	TGTGCCAGTAGTATCAGGGGATTGGACTATGGCTACACCTTC	.	TRBV19	14	TRBJ1-2	.
CASSRLYGGAEETQYF	TGTGCCAGCTCAAGACTTTACGGGGGGGCCGAAGAGACCCAGTACTTC	TRBD2	TRBV18	16	TRBJ2-5	.
CASSFPSGGAKNEQFF	TGTGCCAGCAGTTTCCCTAGCGGGGGGGCCAAGAATGAGCAGTTCTTC	TRBD2	TRBV28	16	TRBJ2-1	.
CASSSDRGHNSPLHF	TGTGCCAGCAGTTCGGACAGGGGCCATAATTCACCCCTCCACTTT	TRBD1	TRBV27	15	TRBJ1-6	.
CASTSFGGSYTGELFF	TGTGCCAGCACGAGTTTCGGGGGGTCCTACACCGGGGAGCTGTTTTTT	TRBD2	TRBV3-1/TRBV3-2	16	TRBJ2-2	.
CASSKDYGEKLFF	TGTGCCAGCAGCAAAGATTACGGTGAAAAACTGTTTTTT	.	TRBV21-1	13	TRBJ1-4	few
CASSSPITAKNIQYF	TGTGCCAGCAGTTCCCCTATAACAGCCAAAAACATTCAGTACTTC	.	TRBV6-5	15	TRBJ2-4	few
CASSYSRLSNQPQHF	TGTGCCAGCAGTTACTCGAGGCTTAGCAATCAGCCCCAGCATTTT	.	TRBV6-6	15	TRBJ1-5	.
CSASGGEGVVTQYF	TGCAGTGCTAGTGGTGGGGAGGGTGTTGTGACCCAGTACTTC	TRBD2	TRBV20-1	14	TRBJ2-5	.
CASSEEASGGYEQFF	TGTGCCAGCAGTGAAGAGGCTAGCGGGGGGTATGAGCAGTTCTTC	TRBD2	TRBV2	15	TRBJ2-1	.